Given below is one T cell receptor (beta chain) in context. V was clipped by 4 bases and J by 6 bases; unmatched bases: 7. Germline V gene data show CDR1 as SGHDT and CDR2 as YYEEEE. The CDR3 has 15 amino acids. This sample was taken from a study of blood T cell repertoires in COVID-19. The assay was immunoSEQ multiplex PCR, and TCRdb's table has in-frame clones only and misses some. The data hold 200,000 to 300,000 clones, with 75% to 90% observed a single time. The chain combines TRBV5-6 with TRBJ1-5; 10 nucleotides align to TRBD1. The receptor's source is a man aged 25-40 years with active or convalescent COVID-19. The material sequenced was peripheral blood. In DNA form, the CDR3 reads TGTGCCAGCAGCCGGGGGACAGGGGTTTCTCAGCCCCAGCATTTT. Translation: CASSRGTGVSQPQHF. Drawing the rest from reference TRBV5-6 and TRBJ1-5, the complete variable domain is DAGVTQSPTHLIKTRGQQVTLRCSPKSGHDTVSWYQQALGQGPQFIFQYYEEEERQRGNFPDRFSGHQFPNYSSELNVNALLLGDSALYLCASSRGTGVSQPQHFGDGTRLSIL.